This TCR beta chain emerged from a study of cytomegalovirus exposure and HLA in healthy donors (TCRdb year 2017). The study in broad terms: In an earlier analysis of around 540 of the donors, 276 Gb of sequence data and some 100 million unique TCR beta sequences from roughly 200 million T cells were reported. In a later analysis, previously published TCR beta repertoires from 666 donors were re-analyzed and high-resolution HLA genotyping was added so that TCR occurrence patterns could be studied. In the later analysis, no new phenotypic data were used to find candidate immune exposures; instead, reliance was placed on TCR beta sequences and their occurrence across donors. Four to six DR-DQ haplotypes were handled as single units for association and clustering because linkage in the cohort was strong. An earlier analysis of about 620 of the donors applied high-throughput TCR beta sequencing to assess whether each TCR beta V gene segment acted as functional or pseudogenic. The study profiled the T cell repertoires of hundreds of subjects by immunosequencing and related them to cytomegalovirus serostatus. High-throughput TCR immunosequencing, statistical association of individual TCRs with disease status, and machine learning were combined to predict cytomegalovirus infection status. The number of typed donors differed by locus: roughly 620-640 for A, B, C, DRB1 and DQB1; 522 for DQA1; around 610 for DPA1; and 400 to 480 for DPB1. HLA typing covered class I and class II loci at four-digit resolution. Donor age, sex, ethnicity and CMV serostatus were collected together with the repertoire data. The study was designed to test whether signatures of past pathogen exposure could be identified by cataloging public T cell receptors. Along with the approximately 600-subject first cohort, a separate validation cohort of over a hundred different subjects was used. Among 300 to 500 genotyped donors of the cohort, an average of about 220,000 unique TCR beta nucleotide sequences was sequenced per donor, of which 15% to 20% were non-productive. Every repertoire in the discovery cohort had been generated on one and the same sequencing platform. Among the approximately 400 genotyped donors, approximately 77% belonged to the genetic ancestry cluster associated with self-reported Caucasian donors. Roughly 300 gigabases of sequencing data and roughly 90 million unique TCR sequences were included in an early release covering several hundred HLA-typed donors. A later genetic analysis took genome-wide SNP genotypes for 398 of the 666 donors and used that subset as a discovery cohort. Results the study describes overall, beyond this receptor: In the study, approximately 160 TCR beta chains were listed as associated with cytomegalovirus. A cluster of highly shared sequence variants was judged likely to be a technical artifact of the sequencing pipeline. The presence/absence analyses assumed that sequencing depth was roughly uniform across donors, and that assumption may not be true. HLA typing was unavailable for some donors at each locus, so association tests used only the typed subset. Most TCR sequences were seen in very few donors, while some public TCRs were found in many individuals. Only TCR beta chains were sequenced in this cohort, and the absence of alpha or paired-chain data limited detectable features. A later analysis found that most CMV-associated TCR beta chains appeared HLA-restricted, with HLA associations seemingly driven largely by CMV exposure. A further reported finding was that TCR beta sequences accurately predicted the HLA-A and HLA-B alleles for most subjects in the first cohort. Some 15 rarely observed V segments, including chromosome 9 orphons, were excluded from the earlier analysis of some 590 of the donors because counts were too low. It was suggested by the authors that the approach could potentially be generalized to other disease states and immunological phenotypes. In a later analysis, TCR association rates were found to vary across HLA loci, with the most associated TCRs seen for DRB1 alleles and the fewest for HLA-C alleles. In vitro tests confirmed that three of the cytomegalovirus-associated TCR beta chains recognize cytomegalovirus antigens. In a later genetic analysis, a missense DCLRE1C variant was associated with V-gene and J-gene trimming of TCR beta chains, and the association was replicated in an independent cohort. A later analysis reported that several top co-occurrence clusters appeared linked to parvovirus B19, influenza, CMV and Epstein-Barr virus. The classifier was reported to diagnose cytomegalovirus status with high specificity and sensitivity in both the original and validation cohorts. A later genetic analysis reported fewer N-insertions in productive TCRs among donors in an Asian-associated ancestry cluster than the approximately 700-donor mean. An earlier analysis of around 540 of the donors showed that most TCR beta V segments appeared in productive rearrangements either about 87% or about 30% of the time, which broadly matched IMGT annotations. Linkage disequilibrium might explain the correlated functional status among segregating V segments, but an unknown experimental factor could not be excluded. In a later analysis, around 17,000 TCR beta sequences were associated with specific HLA alleles at a false discovery rate of 0.05. The 87-base-pair reads could not distinguish some IMGT-functional V segments, including TRBV6-2 and TRBV6-3, so those segments were excluded. In a later analysis, HLA-associated TCR beta chains showed more clonal expansion and lower generation probabilities than non-associated chains that were equally common. CMV serostatus was the only immune exposure information available for the cohort. Strong co-occurrence of HLA alleles, especially DR and DQ, made assigning TCR associations to individual alleles difficult.

Libraries were prepared through the immunoSEQ multiplex PCR assay. A mixture of 60 forward primers for TCR Vbeta segments and 13 reverse primers for TCR Jbeta segments was used in the multiplex PCR. The CDR3 region of rearranged TCR beta genes was amplified from genomic DNA with a multiplex PCR assay. On the Illumina HiSeq System, the amplified TCR beta libraries were sequenced as 87-base-pair reads. For the original study's pipeline: A later analysis tallied around 80 million unique TCR beta chains across the approximately 670 repertoires, and about 12 million of those chains were shared by two or more donors. A nearest-neighbor algorithm error-corrected the raw reads and collapsed the reads into unique sequences, merging closely related sequences to remove PCR and sequencing errors. V, D and J gene segments were assigned by aligning CDR3 sequences to IMGT reference sequences. For a sequence to be retained, at least a six-nucleotide match to both a V gene segment and a J gene segment was required. Rearrangements were classified as productive when the CDR3 lacked stop codons and remained in frame with V and J, and all other rearrangements were classified as non-productive. CDR3 was defined according to IMGT convention as the region running from the second conserved V-encoded cysteine to the conserved J-encoded phenylalanine. The earlier analysis of about 620 of the donors excluded sequences that lacked an unambiguous match to a single V gene segment. In an earlier analysis of 587 of the donors, a V segment was called functional when productive rearrangements were above 56.7%, and segregating when the standard deviation between donors exceeded 5%. A statistical classification framework was built to diagnose cytomegalovirus status from the catalog of TCR beta chain sequences. V and J gene assignment, in a later analysis, came from comparing TCR nucleotide sequences with IMGT/GENE-DB human TR gene sequences. The TCRdist pipeline was used in a later analysis to assign CDR3 sequences and most-parsimonious VDJ recombination scenarios. In a later analysis, every TCR beta chain was defined by the combination of its CDR3 amino acid sequence and its V-gene family, and reads without a unique V-gene family were dropped. In a later analysis, approximately 640 highly shared, low-generation-probability nucleotide sequences were removed to address suspected cross-contamination and a sequencing artifact. A later analysis calculated a clonal expansion index for each public chain from normalized within-repertoire ranks of inferred template counts. A later analysis computed generation probabilities with a VDJ recombination model fitted to out-of-frame rearrangements, and checked the results against IGoR. Hypergeometric tests were used in a later analysis to score TCR-TCR, TCR-HLA and TCR-CMV co-occurrence, with a repertoire-size bias correction applied to the TCR pairs. In a later analysis, false discovery rates were estimated by permuting HLA or CMV assignments 20 times. A later analysis grouped co-occurring TCRs with DBSCAN, adding TCRdist sequence similarity when clustering within HLA-allele-positive subsets. Co-occurrence clustering excluded repertoires with fewer than 30,000 or more than 120,000 public chains, plus five with anomalous nucleotide sharing. The clones in this table, taken by TCRdb from immuneACCESS, are in-frame only. Not every clone is retained; where verified, under half of the shortfall comes from an unresolved V gene, and the cause of the rest is unknown. V, J and clone size are those of that table, while D and trimming were read from the DNA. Present in this sample are about 190,000 clones, more than 65% of which were seen just once. The top ten hold around 4% of the sample.

A distance of 10 bases separates the germline ends of V and J, which lose 3 bases and 1 base respectively. Inclusive of the bounding cysteine and phenylalanine, the CDR3 is 14 residues long. Of the read, only the CDR3 DNA is kept; its 42 bases are in frame from base 1. From a lookup of the germline V gene, CDR1 and CDR2 are SGHDT and YYEEEE. This clone has just a few counts. The target of this receptor is not known. No much larger clonotype is one base removed from it; base qualities were not supplied. The cohort was made up of 500 to 850 healthy bone marrow donors. Cohort members were all nominally healthy when sampled, although unrecorded immune exposures were likely present. The donor was CMV seronegative and was included in the group of a few hundred seronegative cohort members. A peripheral blood sample was collected from each donor, and TCR beta sequencing was performed on peripheral blood mononuclear cells. Genomic DNA was extracted from the blood cell samples with the Qiagen DNeasy Blood Extraction Kit.

This clonotype was obtained from a man aged 45 to 65 in good health and CMV-seronegative. In this chain, TRBV5-6 is recombined with TRBJ1-2, with the identity of the D gene unclear. Sequenced: PBMCs. The DNA sequence is TGTGCCAGCAGCTCGAGGGCGGGTAACTATGGCTACACCTTC. This sequence encodes CASSSRAGNYGYTF.